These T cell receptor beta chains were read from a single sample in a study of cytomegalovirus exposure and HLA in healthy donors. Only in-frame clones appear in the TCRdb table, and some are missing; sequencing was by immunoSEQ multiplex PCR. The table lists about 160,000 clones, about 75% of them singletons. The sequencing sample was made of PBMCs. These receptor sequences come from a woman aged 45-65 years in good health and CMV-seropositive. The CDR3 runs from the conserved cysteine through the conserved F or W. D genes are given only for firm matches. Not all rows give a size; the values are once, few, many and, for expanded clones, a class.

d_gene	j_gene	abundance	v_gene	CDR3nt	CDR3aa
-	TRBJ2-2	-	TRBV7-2	TGTGCCAGCAGCTCTAACAGGGCCGGGGAGCTGTTTTTT	CASSSNRAGELFF
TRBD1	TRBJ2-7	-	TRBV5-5	TGTGCCAGCAGCCATGGAGGGGACAGGGGATACGAGCAGTACTTC	CASSHGGDRGYEQYF
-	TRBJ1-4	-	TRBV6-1	TGTGCCAGCAGTGAAATGCAGGGTGAAAAACTGTTTTTT	CASSEMQGEKLFF
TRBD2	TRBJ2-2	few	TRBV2	TGTGCCAGCAGCTCAAGCGGGGCAAACACCGGGGAGCTGTTTTTT	CASSSSGANTGELFF
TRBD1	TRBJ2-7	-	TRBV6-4	TGTGCCAGCAGTGCGCCCCAAACAGGGGCGTCCTACGAGCAGTACTTC	CASSAPQTGASYEQYF
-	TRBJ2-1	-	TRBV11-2	TGTGCCAGCAGCTTAGAAGGTGGGGGCAGCTACAATGAGCAGTTCTTC	CASSLEGGGSYNEQFF
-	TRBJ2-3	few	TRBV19	TGTGCCAGTAGCACTAGTAAGGCCGTAGATACGCAGTATTTT	CASSTSKAVDTQYF
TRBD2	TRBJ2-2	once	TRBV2	TGTGCCAGCAGGGCCGGGACTAGCTCCGGGGAGCTGTTTTTT	CASRAGTSSGELFF
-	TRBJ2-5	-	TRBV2	TGTGCCAGCAGCGAGACAGGATTACAAGAGACCCAGTACTTC	CASSETGLQETQYF
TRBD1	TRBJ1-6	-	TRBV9	TGTGCCAGCAGCGGCGGGACAGGGGGCGCACAGGGTTCACCCCTCCACTTT	CASSGGTGGAQGSPLHF
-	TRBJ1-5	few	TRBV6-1	TGTGCCACCGCCGGACAGAGCGGACAGCCCCAGCATTTT	CATAGQSGQPQHF
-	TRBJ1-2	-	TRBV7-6	TGTGCCAGCAAGTCCGACGGACTAAGTGGCTACACCTTC	CASKSDGLSGYTF
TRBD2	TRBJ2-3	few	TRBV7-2	TGTGCCAGCAGCTTTACGGGCGGGGGGGGAAACACAGATACGCAGTATTTT	CASSFTGGGGNTDTQYF
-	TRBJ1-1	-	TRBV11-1	TGTGCCAGCAGCTTATTAACTAACGAGTACACTGAAGCTTTCTTT	CASSLLTNEYTEAFF
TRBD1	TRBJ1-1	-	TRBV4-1	TGCGCCAGCAGCCAAAGGGGGCGGACTGAAGCTTTCTTT	CASSQRGRTEAFF
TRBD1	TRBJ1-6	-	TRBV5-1	TGCGCCAGCAGCTTGGACACGGACAGGGCCCGACTGGGCCTCCACTTT	CASSLDTDRARLGLHF
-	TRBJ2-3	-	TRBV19	TGTGCCAGTTCCCCGGGGACTCCCCCAGATACGCAGTATTTT	CASSPGTPPDTQYF
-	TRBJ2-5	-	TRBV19	TGTGCCAGTAGTTTTTCGTACCAAGAGACCCAGTACTTC	CASSFSYQETQYF
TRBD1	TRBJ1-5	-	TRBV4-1	TGCGCCAGCAGCCGCTCGCCCGGACAGGGAAACCAGCCCCAGCATTTT	CASSRSPGQGNQPQHF
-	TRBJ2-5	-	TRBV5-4	TGTGCCAGCAGCTTGTGGAACAGTGGTGAAGAGACCCAGTACTTC	CASSLWNSGEETQYF
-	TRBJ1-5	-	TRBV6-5	TGTGCCAGCACGATCGGGAGAAGGGGTCAGCCCCAGCATTTT	CASTIGRRGQPQHF
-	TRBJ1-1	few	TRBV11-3	TGTGCCAGCAGCGCCGGGGGGGTGGGGACTGAAGCTTTCTTT	CASSAGGVGTEAFF
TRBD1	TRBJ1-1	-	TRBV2	TGTGCCAGCAGTGTTTACGGACAGGGGCTTAACACTGAAGCTTTCTTT	CASSVYGQGLNTEAFF
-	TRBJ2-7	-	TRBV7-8	TGTGCCAGCAGCTTAGGGCACCAAAACTACGAGCAGTACTTC	CASSLGHQNYEQYF
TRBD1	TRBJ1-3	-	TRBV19	TGTGCCAGTAGTATCCAGGGGGCTGGAAACACCATATATTTT	CASSIQGAGNTIYF
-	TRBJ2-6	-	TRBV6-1	TGTGCCAGCAGTGAATATCTTCGGGGCGCGGGGGGGGCCAACGTCCTGACTTTC	CASSEYLRGAGGANVLTF
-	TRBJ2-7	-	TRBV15	TGTGCCACCAGCAGCTCGGTGTCCTACGAGCAGTACTTC	CATSSSVSYEQYF
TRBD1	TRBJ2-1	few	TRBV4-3	TGCGCCAGCAGCCAAGCACAGGGGATGGCTGAGCAGTTCTTC	CASSQAQGMAEQFF
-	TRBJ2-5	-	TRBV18	TGTGCCAGCTCACCGTTTGTTCGGGGAACCCAAGAGACCCAGTACTTC	CASSPFVRGTQETQYF
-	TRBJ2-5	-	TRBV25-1	TGTGCCAGCAGTGAATGGACACCCCAAGAGACCCAGTACTTC	CASSEWTPQETQYF
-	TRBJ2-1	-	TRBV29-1	TGCAGCGTTTCAGGGCAGGGTTCCTACAATGAGCAGTTCTTC	CSVSGQGSYNEQFF
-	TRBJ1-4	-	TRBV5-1	TGCGCCAGCAGCTTGGCACCGGGAGGGCAGGAAAAACTGTTTTTT	CASSLAPGGQEKLFF
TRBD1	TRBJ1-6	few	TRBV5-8	TGTGCCAGCAGCTTGGACAGGGGAGAGTCACCCCTCCACTTT	CASSLDRGESPLHF
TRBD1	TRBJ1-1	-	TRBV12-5	TGTGCTAGCAGACAGGGGAGCACTGAAGCTTTCTTT	CASRQGSTEAFF
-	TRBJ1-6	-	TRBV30	TGTGCCTGGAGTTTCAGGTGGGGCTATAGCTCCTATAATTCACCCCTCCACTTT	CAWSFRWGYSSYNSPLHF
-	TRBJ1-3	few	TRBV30	TGTGCCTGGAGTGTAAGGTCAGGAGGTCCTCGTGGAAACACCATATATTTT	CAWSVRSGGPRGNTIYF
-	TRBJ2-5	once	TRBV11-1	TGTGCCAGCAGCTTCAAGGGGCGGGAGACCCAGTACTTC	CASSFKGRETQYF
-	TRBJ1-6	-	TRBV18	TGTGCCAGCCGACACGTAAATTCACCCCTCCACTTT	CASRHVNSPLHF
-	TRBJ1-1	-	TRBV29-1	TGCAGCTTTTACAGGGATTCCACTGAAGCTTTCTTT	CSFYRDSTEAFF
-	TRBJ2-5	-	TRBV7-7	TGTGCCAGCAGCTCCTCCGTGACTGCGGAGACCCAGTACTTC	CASSSSVTAETQYF
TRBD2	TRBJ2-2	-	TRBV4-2	TGTGCCAGCAGCCAAGAACGTAGCGGGGGGATAAACACCGGGGAGCTGTTTTTT	CASSQERSGGINTGELFF
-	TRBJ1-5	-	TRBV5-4	TGTGCCAGCAGCTTGCCTAATCAGCCCCAGCATTTT	CASSLPNQPQHF
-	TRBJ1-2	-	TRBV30	TGTGCCTGGGCGGACAGAGACTATGGCTACATCTTC	CAWADRDYGYIF
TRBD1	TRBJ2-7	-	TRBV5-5	TGTGCCAGCAGCCTGTGGACAGGGAGCTCCTACGAGCAGTACTTC	CASSLWTGSSYEQYF
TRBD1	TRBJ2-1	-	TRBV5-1	TGCGCCAGCAGCTTGGAGGACAGGGATAATGAGCAGTTCTTC	CASSLEDRDNEQFF
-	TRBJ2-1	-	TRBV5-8	TGTGCCAGCAGCTTGGTGGTGGTTATGAGCTACAATGAGCAGTTCTTC	CASSLVVVMSYNEQFF
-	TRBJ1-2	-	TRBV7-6	TGTGCCAGCAGCTTAGGGACATTCAGCGGCTACACCTTC	CASSLGTFSGYTF
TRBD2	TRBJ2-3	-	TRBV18	TGTGCCAGCTCACCATCTGTAGCGGGAGATACGCAGTATTTT	CASSPSVAGDTQYF
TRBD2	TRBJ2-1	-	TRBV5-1	TGCGCCAGCAGCTTGCGGCCTAGCGGGGCGTACAATGAGCAGTTCTTC	CASSLRPSGAYNEQFF
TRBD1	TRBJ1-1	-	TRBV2	TGTGCCAGCACTGACAGGGGCGCAGGCACTGAAGCTTTCTTT	CASTDRGAGTEAFF
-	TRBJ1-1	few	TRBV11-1	TGTGCCAGCAGCCCACGACTTTTTGATGAAGCTTTCTTT	CASSPRLFDEAFF
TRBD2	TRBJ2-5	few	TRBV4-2	TGTGCCAGCAGGGCGAGCGGGGGAAGTGAAGAGACCCAGTACTTC	CASRASGGSEETQYF
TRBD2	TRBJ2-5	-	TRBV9	TGTGCCAGCAGCGTAGGGGGTAGCGGGGGCCTCCAAGAGACCCAGTACTTC	CASSVGGSGGLQETQYF
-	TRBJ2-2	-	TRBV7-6	TGTGCCAGCAGCTTGTCCTCGACAGGTGGGGAGCTGTTTTTT	CASSLSSTGGELFF